A single sample is the source of the 16 T cell receptor beta chains below, sequenced in a study of T-cell reconstitution after alpha-beta-depleted transplantation in children. Unique molecular identifiers were built into the TCRbeta library. TCRdb re-called the PCR reads through MiXCR, storing one row per CDR3 protein. Counted here are about 580,000 distinct CDR3 sequences, roughly 23% occurring once; the ten biggest clones make up roughly an eighth. The material sequenced was PBMCs, mostly from graft donor cells, taken 360 days after TCRalphabeta/CD19-depleted stem cell transplant. The origin of the receptors is a boy younger than two who had a stem cell transplant for acute myeloid leukemia, so the T cells may come from the graft donor.

Points on this clonotype: This could be a read error, since a much larger clone is one nucleotide away. The chain links TRBV6-1 to TRBJ1-1, with TRBD1 as a possible D gene (5 bases). The CDR3 is made up of 14 amino acids. The germline V gene encodes CDR1 MNHNS and CDR2 SASEGT. The CDR3 DNA reads TGTGCCAGCAGCCCCGACAGACTCCGGACTGAAGCTTACTTT. It specifies CASSPDRLRTEAYF.

The chain combines TRBV21-1 with TRBJ1-6. TRBV21-1 is designated a pseudogene. The CDR3 loop spans 18 amino acids. The CDR3 DNA reads TGTGCCAGCAGCACTACAACACCGGGCCTCACTTGGGGTTCACCCCTCCACTTT. This gives the protein CASSTTTPGLTWGSPLHF.

Many counts were recorded for this clonotype. J is TRBJ1-1 and V is TRBV12-3 or TRBV12-4; no reliable D call. Trimming stripped 7 bases from V and 11 bases from J, with 17 bases between. CDR3 length: 12 amino acids. CDR3: CASTKSPRGAFF. The CDR3, as DNA: TGTGCCAGCACCAAGAGTCCACGTGGGGCTTTCTTT.

This clonotype was recorded many times. The V gene is TRBV20-1, the J gene TRBJ2-5; 8 positions agree with TRBD2. Per the germline V gene, CDR1 is DFQATT and CDR2 is SNEGSKA (reference sequence). With 5 bases clipped from V and 5 bases from J, the junction kept 10 bases outside the gene matches. CDR3 size: 14 residues. CDR3 protein: CSARTGTRMETQYF. CDR3 sequence (DNA): TGCAGTGCTCGTACCGGGACTAGAATGGAGACCCAGTACTTC.

This clonotype was observed a few times. The chain carries TRBV9 and TRBJ2-1; D uncertain. The CDR3 contains 17 residues. Trimming pared 2 bases from V and 4 bases from J, leaving 19 bases between. From germline, CDR1 is SGDLS and CDR2 YYNGEE. This CDR3 reads CASSVHLGRAEYNEQFF. CDR3 coding DNA: TGTGCCAGCAGCGTCCACCTCGGCCGGGCGGAATACAATGAGCAGTTCTTC.

This clonotype was counted between two and nine times. This chain connects TRBV5-1 to TRBJ2-5; tentatively, D is TRBD1 (6 bases). This CDR3 has 15 residues. Germline V gene lookup returns CDR1 SGHRS and CDR2 YFSETQ. V lost 3 bases and J 3 bases, leaving 15 bases between the germline ends. The DNA of the CDR3 is TGCGCCAGCAGCTCCGCCGGGACACAGAAAGAGACCCAGTACTTC. This encodes CASSSAGTQKETQYF.

This clonotype was recorded a few times. The genes are TRBV7-2 and TRBJ2-1; 7 nucleotides match TRBD1. Germline CDR1 is SGHTA and CDR2 is FQGNSA. The CDR3 loop spans 16 amino acids. V was pared by 2 bases and J by 1 base, with 5 bases of the junction left unmatched. CDR3 in amino acids: CASSLFPGGSYNEQFF. The DNA for the CDR3 is TGTGCCAGCAGCTTATTTCCAGGGGGTTCCTACAATGAGCAGTTCTTC.

This clonotype was recorded many times. The chain is built from TRBV7-2 and TRBJ2-2, with 12 positions matching TRBD2. The CDR3 sequence is 18 residues long. Germline V gives CDR1 SGHTA, CDR2 FQGNSA. V gave up 5 bases and J gave up 3 bases; unmatched junction bases: 10. The CDR3 protein is CASSPPGLAGPHTGELFF. The CDR3 DNA follows: TGTGCCAGCAGCCCCCCCGGACTAGCGGGGCCTCACACCGGGGAGCTGTTTTTT.

J is TRBJ2-5 and V is TRBV15, with 7 positions matching TRBD1. CDR3 length: 15 amino acids. Germline values: CDR1 LNHNV, CDR2 YYDKDF (reference sequence). Trimming at V came to 3 bases and at J to 4 bases, leaving 8 bases not matched to a gene. CDR3 region: CATSSPSTGSETQYF. CDR3 coding DNA: TGTGCCACCAGCAGCCCATCGACAGGGTCAGAGACCCAGTACTTC.

This clonotype has more than one count but fewer than ten. The chain carries TRBV6-5 and TRBJ2-2; D is ambiguous. The V and J ends lost 2 bases and 6 bases respectively, with 10 bases between them. Germline V gene lookup returns CDR1 MNHEY and CDR2 SVGAGI. The CDR3 extends over 14 amino acids. The CDR3 reads CASSYDWEAGELFF. CDR3 sequence (DNA): TGTGCCAGCAGTTACGACTGGGAAGCCGGGGAGCTGTTTTTT.

The chain uses TRBV6-5 and TRBJ1-1, with TRBD1 as a possible D gene (5 bases). Trimming took off 0 bases at V and 1 base at J, with 9 bases between the two ends. Germline assignment: CDR1 MNHEY and CDR2 SVGAGI. The CDR3 has 15 residues. The CDR3 DNA reads TGTGCCAGCAGTTACTCGGGGCAGGGGAACACTGAAGCTTTCTTT. This codes for CASSYSGQGNTEAFF.

The CDR3 DNA reads as TGTGCCAGCTCTAGAATATTTCGGACTTCACCCCTCCACTTT. Translating gives CASSRIFRTSPLHF. The chain combines TRBV18 with TRBJ1-6; D ambiguous. The CDR3 sequence is 14 residues long. Between the trimmed V and J ends, which lost 6 bases and 9 bases, there was a span of 15 bases. CDR1 is KGHSH, CDR2 LQKENI, per germline. Complete variable domain (other parts from reference TRBV18 and TRBJ1-6): NAGVMQNPRHLVRRRGQEARLRCSPMKGHSHVYWYRQLPEEGLKFMVYLQKENIIDESGMPKERFSAEFPKEGPSILRIQQVVRGDSAAYFCASSRIFRTSPLHFGNGTRLTVT.

In nucleotides, the CDR3 is TGTGCCAGCACCCCCTCACGGGCCCAGTTCTTC. This gives the protein CASTPSRAQFF. V is TRBV11-2 and J is TRBJ2-1; D is unclear. CDR1 SGHAT and CDR2 FQNNGV come from the germline V gene. Trimming stripped 7 bases from V and 13 bases from J, with 14 bases between. This CDR3 spans 11 amino acids.

The genes are TRBV12-3 or TRBV12-4 and TRBJ1-5, with D perhaps TRBD1 (5 bases). The CDR3 extends over 17 amino acids. Trimming left V 6 bases short and J 0 bases short, with 18 bases between. The CDR3 here is CASSPRGEGHSNQPQHF. The CDR3 nucleotides read TGTGCCAGCAGCCCGAGGGGAGAGGGCCATAGCAATCAGCCCCAGCATTTT.

The chain links TRBV27 to TRBJ2-1; D tentatively reads TRBD1 or TRBD2 (5 bases each). The V gene's germline CDR1 is MNHEY and CDR2 SMNVEV (reference sequence). V was pared by 7 bases and J by 5 bases, with 15 bases between. CDR3 size: 14 residues. CDR3 coding DNA: TGTGCCAGCACCCTACGGGGCCTCAACAATGAGCAGTTCTTC. Its protein product is CASTLRGLNNEQFF.

A few counts support this clonotype. V is TRBV28 and J is TRBJ1-1; D might be TRBD1 (6 bases). Per germline, CDR1 MDHEN and CDR2 SYDVKM. CDR3 length equals 14 residues. V dropped 6 bases and J dropped 4 bases, with 15 bases sitting between them. The CDR3 protein is CASSPDRSVTEAFF. CDR3 in DNA: TGTGCCAGCAGCCCTGACAGGTCTGTCACTGAAGCTTTCTTT.